This section outlines one T cell receptor (beta chain) sequence together with its context. The antigen is unknown. The CDR3 sequence is 14 residues long. Germline assignment: CDR1 ENHRY and CDR2 SYGVKD. This record comes from a study of CXCR3-negative and CXCR3-positive naive CD8 T cells. Study-level points and caveats: Relative to CXCR3-negative naive cells, CXCR3-positive naive cells had more hydrophobic TRB CDR3s. Across naive subsets, surface CD5 expression was comparable, and TCR strength was inferred from properties of the TRB CDR3.

TRB cDNA libraries were made by UMI-labeled 5' RACE. TCRdb reprocessed the 5' RACE reads and reports one entry per CDR3 protein, with no DNA. Here the sample table reports approximately 120,000 distinct CDR3 sequences. This receptor was identified in a human donor in good health. Some clones in this sample may be carry-over from other donors' samples. The source material was naive CXCR3+ CD8+ T cells from blood. The subset denotes: CD45RO-CCR7+CD27+CD95- naive CD8+ T cells expressing CXCR3 (TNR3+). V gene TRBV10-3 combines with J gene TRBJ2-7; TCRdb selects TRBD1, and the lack of DNA leaves this call unchecked. The chain's CDR3 is CARAPEQGKYEQYF.